This T cell receptor beta chain was documented in a study of spatial heterogeneity in lung cancer (dated by TCRdb to between 2019 and 2020). Some background on the complete study: More beta-chain than alpha-chain transcripts were consistently detected, likely reflecting higher beta-chain transcript abundance. TCR repertoire features were related to nonsynonymous mutation counts determined by whole-exome sequencing of tumor tissue. The study quantitatively compared TCR alpha and beta repertoires across multiple tumor regions, matched nontumor lung and blood in non-small cell lung cancer. TCR transcript counts in tumor regions correlated strongly with a T cell transcriptional module score from matched bulk RNA-seq. In the raw uncorrected reads, each unique combination of TCR and UMI appeared more than ten times on average. At surgery, both alpha and beta chains were TCR-sequenced in 200 to 250 tumor regions, about 64 matched nontumor lung samples and 56 PBMC samples. What the authors observed across the whole study: TCR-seq coverage of tumor T cells was estimated at only about 7% for alpha chains and 13% for beta chains. Additional single-cell paired TCR alpha and beta sequencing was considered necessary to confirm, at a functional level, the hypothesis that regional TCRs recognize regional mutations. Counts of ubiquitous and regional expanded TCRs were found to correlate with counts of ubiquitous and regional nonsynonymous mutations, respectively. The tumor nonsynonymous mutation count correlated with the number of expanded intratumoral alpha and beta TCRs.

Inclusive of the bounding cysteine and phenylalanine, the CDR3 is 13 residues long. Only CDR3 DNA remains: 39 bases, in frame from the first base. V is trimmed back by 3 bases and J by 7 bases, and the junction contains 3 bases that no gene match accounts for. CDR1 WSHSY and CDR2 SAAADI are derived from the germline V gene. What the time point label conveys for this sample: sample taken at primary tumor resection. Donors were 72 patients with early-stage, untreated non-small cell lung cancer from the lung TRACERx cohort. For TCR sequencing, whole RNA was extracted from tumor and nontumor lung tissue, or from cryopreserved PBMC samples, and no cell sorting was done. Patients were selected for TCR sequencing only if sufficient RNA was available from at least two tumor regions. Before being selected, tumor and adjacent nontumor lung specimens were reviewed by a lung pathologist. This clonotype has a count of ten or more. Its antigen is unknown. The sample holds no much larger clone one base away, and base qualities are not on file.

Library construction relied on 5' RACE. Sequencing used a NextSeq 500. The TCR library protocol attached a unique molecular identifier to each TCR cDNA molecule to allow correction of PCR and sequencing errors. In the original analysis: TCR identification, UMI-based error correction and CDR3 extraction were all carried out with Decombinator tools. TCRs above a frequency of 2 per 1,000, corresponding to the top 1% of the tumor frequency distribution, were defined as expanded. Expanded tumor TCRs were classed as regional if statistically deemed absent (corrected P<0.05) from at least one tumor region, otherwise ubiquitous. Renyi diversity was calculated using the R vegan package after each repertoire was subsampled 100 times to 5,000 TCRs. CDR3 similarity networks were built from amino acid triplet string-kernel similarity, connecting CDR3s with pairwise similarity above 0.82. The raw public reads went through TCRdb reprocessing: fastp at Q25, MiXCR clone calling, in-frame beta chains kept. Every entry covers one CDR3 protein and lists the most common genes and DNA from its rows. The V and J calls were not made by the authors but by TCRdb's processing. For this sample there are some 21,000 distinct CDR3 sequences; roughly 6.7% appear just once. The ten largest clonotypes hold 9% to 12% of the sample.

The sequencing used lung tumor tissue, collected at surgery. The chain is assembled from TRBV10-2 and TRBJ2-5, with TRBD1 matching 9 junction bases. This TCR was recovered from a male donor with early-stage non-small cell lung cancer. The bases read TGCGCCAGCAGTGAAATGGACAGGGGGACCCAGTACTTC. Its protein is CASSEMDRGTQYF.